This T cell receptor beta chain was identified during a study of blood T cell repertoires in COVID-19. Study background: The origin of the acute and convalescent COVID-19 samples was the United States, Italy and Spain. PBMCs, B-cell-depleted T cells, or T cells provided the cDNA or gDNA that made up the material.

J lost 6 bases, V lost 8 bases, and 3 bases had no gene match. The CDR3 runs 13 residues. Source study methods: Scientists estimated how many nucleated cells there were by amplifying reference gene primers. Assay used: immunoSEQ multiplex PCR; TCRdb lists only in-frame clones, some missing. V and J calls and clone size are copied from that table; D and trimming were computed from the DNA. The sample lists a few hundred thousand clones, about nine tenths seen once, with about 2.2% in the top ten. This clone occurred a few times. The TCR was taken from a woman in her 50s with acute or convalescent COVID-19. This sequence joins TRBV12-3 or TRBV12-4 and TRBJ1-6; 8 nucleotides align to TRBD1. The specimen was peripheral blood. The DNA of the CDR3 is TGTGCCAGCCAGGGGGCTGGTAATTCACCCCTCCACTTT. Protein sequence: CASQGAGNSPLHF.